This T cell receptor beta chain stems from a study of cytomegalovirus exposure and HLA in healthy donors. Study conclusions and caveats: Diagnosis of cytomegalovirus status made by the classifier reportedly showed high specificity and sensitivity. It was about 150 TCR beta chains that were listed as cytomegalovirus-associated. Subsequent analysis found a tendency for first-cohort TCR clusters to co-occur within the 120 or so validation repertoires.

Data came from immunoSEQ multiplex PCR; TCRdb stores just in-frame clones and leaves some out. The sample contains roughly 250,000 clones, 86% of which appear only once. With respect to this clone: Its antigen remains unknown.

The V end lost 5 bases, the J end lost 4 bases, and 11 bases lay between the germline ends. Germline V gene sequence: CDR1 LNHDA, CDR2 SQIVND (reference sequence). The CDR3 runs to 13 residues. This clonotype originated in a woman aged 25 to 39 in good health and CMV-seropositive. This chain connects TRBV19 to TRBJ1-1; D gene ambiguous. The sequencing input was PBMCs. CDR3: CASSAGWSTEAFF. CDR3 sequence (DNA): TGTGCCAGTAGTGCCGGGTGGAGCACTGAAGCTTTCTTT.